Following are 10 T cell receptor beta chains from one sample sequenced in a study of OX40 agonist ivuxolimab in advanced cancers. Repertoires were generated with immunoSEQ multiplex PCR, while TCRdb's copy carries only in-frame clones and drops some. The sample has roughly 89,000 clones, more than 70% seen once. The sequenced sample was CD4+ or CD8+ T cells sorted from blood, obtained in a trial of the OX40 agonist ivuxolimab. Receptors originate from an adult with an advanced solid tumor such as melanoma, head and neck, liver or kidney cancer.

The chain carries TRBV9 and TRBJ2-6; possible D gene TRBD1, 5 bases. Germline CDR1 is SGDLS and CDR2 is YYNGEE. V lost 7 bases to trimming and J lost 0 bases, with 11 bases between them. CDR3 size: 15 residues. The CDR3 sequence: CASGAASSGANVLTF. CDR3 bases: TGTGCCAGCGGGGCAGCGAGCTCTGGGGCCAACGTCCTGACTTTC.

The chain uses TRBV19 and TRBJ1-1; maybe TRBD1 (6 bases). Trimming removed 2 bases at V and 3 bases at J, with 16 bases between. The CDR3 loop spans 16 amino acids. Germline CDR1 LNHDA, CDR2 SQIVND (reference sequence). In DNA, the CDR3 is TGTGCCAGTAGTATAATAAGGAGGAGGGGGGACACTGAAGCTTTCTTT. This translates into CASSIIRRRGDTEAFF.

The rearrangement uses TRBV5-4 and TRBJ1-2; D is perhaps TRBD1 (5 bases). The germline CDR1 and CDR2 sequences are SGHNT and YYREEE (reference sequence). The CDR3 has 12 amino acids. V was shortened by 0 bases and J by 8 bases, with 8 bases between the two germline ends. CDR3 sequence reads: CASSLGGPGYTF. The CDR3 DNA follows: TGTGCCAGCAGCTTGGGGGGACCGGGCTACACCTTC. The full variable domain, completed using reference TRBV5-4 and TRBJ1-2, is ETGVTQSPTHLIKTRGQQVTLRCSSQSGHNTVSWYQQALGQGPQFIFQYYREEENGRGNFPPRFSGLQFPNYSSELNVNALELDDSALYLCASSLGGPGYTFGSGTRLTVV.

The rearrangement joins TRBV7-9 to TRBJ2-5; D might be TRBD1 (5 bases). This CDR3 has 14 amino acids. Looked up from germline, CDR1 is SEHNR and CDR2 is FQNEAQ (reference sequence). Trimming pared 3 bases from V and 3 bases from J, leaving 11 bases between. The DNA for the CDR3 is TGTGCCAGCAGCTTGCAGGGCGACGAAGAGACCCAGTACTTC. Amino acids: CASSLQGDEETQYF.

The V gene is TRBV19, the J gene TRBJ1-5; D is unresolved. The ends were cut back, 4 bases at V and 7 bases at J, with 14 bases in the middle. The CDR3 runs to 14 residues. Germline V gives CDR1 LNHDA, CDR2 SQIVND (reference sequence). Here the CDR3 reads CASSSGLLGQPQHF. The DNA for the CDR3 is TGTGCCAGTAGTAGCGGTCTTCTCGGGCAGCCCCAGCATTTT.

This clone was recorded a few times. The chain employs TRBV7-2 and TRBJ2-5; no definite D call. Trimming cost V 6 bases and J 5 bases, with 13 bases left between them. Germline assignment: CDR1 SGHTA and CDR2 FQGNSA. The CDR3 is 13 residues long. This chain's CDR3 is CASSYNGAETQYF. The CDR3 bases are TGTGCCAGCAGTTACAACGGAGCGGAGACCCAGTACTTC.

The chain uses TRBV29-1 and TRBJ1-2, with D perhaps TRBD1 (5 bases). In germline, CDR1 is SQVTM, CDR2 ANQGSEA. CDR3 size: 13 residues. Trimming took off 7 bases at V and 3 bases at J, with 15 bases between the two ends. CDR3 in DNA: TGCAGCGCAGGTGGGCAGGGCGACTATGGCTACACCTTC. As protein: CSAGGQGDYGYTF.

This chain connects TRBV7-2 to TRBJ2-1, with D unresolved. V shed 3 bases and J shed 9 bases, with 12 bases lying between them. The CDR3 covers 13 residues. Germline-derived CDR1 and CDR2 are SGHTA and FQGNSA. Here the CDR3 reads CASSFYTGLEQFF. The CDR3 nucleotides are TGTGCCAGCAGCTTCTACACTGGGCTTGAGCAGTTCTTC.

This clone was detected a few times. The chain has TRBV7-2 and TRBJ2-6; D is unresolved. The CDR3 extends over 16 amino acids. CDR1 is SGHTA, CDR2 FQGNSA, per germline. Trimming took off 2 bases at V and 4 bases at J, with 12 bases between the two ends. CDR3 loop: CASSLQGLSGANVLTF. As DNA, the CDR3 is TGTGCCAGCAGCTTACAAGGGCTGTCCGGGGCCAACGTCCTGACTTTC.

The J gene is TRBJ2-2, the V gene TRBV7-3; TRBD2 matches 14 bases. The CDR3 is 15 amino acids. J lost 6 bases, V lost 5 bases, and 2 bases had no gene match. Germline V gives CDR1 SGHTA, CDR2 FQGTGA. CDR3 sequence: CASSPTSGRAGELFF. CDR3 coding DNA: TGTGCCAGCAGCCCGACTAGCGGGAGGGCCGGGGAGCTGTTTTTT.